These 7 T cell receptor beta chains originate from one sample sequenced in a study of control samples from healthy donors and cancer patients. Using immunoSEQ multiplex PCR, the repertoire was profiled, and TCRdb retains in-frame clones only, with some absent. The top ten hold 2% to 3% of the sample, which has over 90,000 clones, 92% seen once. Sequencing was carried out using blood. The receptor source for this set is a woman aged 18-35 years in good health.

This clone appeared once. The chain couples TRBV6-4 to TRBJ2-1; the match to TRBD2 covers 9 bases. Germline V gene sequence: CDR1 MRHNA, CDR2 SNTAGT. Trimming took 4 bases from V and 6 from J; bases not matched to a gene: 4. CDR3 length equals 14 residues. Here the CDR3 DNA reads TGTGCCAGCAGTGGATCGGGACTAGCCAATGAGCAGTTCTTC. It encodes CASSGSGLANEQFF.

The gene calls are TRBV9 and TRBJ1-1; tentatively, D is TRBD1 (6 bases). The V end lost 4 bases, the J end lost 0 bases, and 13 bases lay between the germline ends. CDR1 is SGDLS, CDR2 YYNGEE, per germline. The CDR3 sequence is 15 residues long. The CDR3: CASSFIGTLNTEAFF. CDR3 sequence (DNA): TGTGCCAGCAGCTTTATCGGGACACTGAACACTGAAGCTTTCTTT. The full variable domain, completed using reference TRBV9 and TRBJ1-1, is DSGVTQTPKHLITATGQRVTLRCSPRSGDLSVYWYQQSLDQGLQFLIQYYNGEERAKGNILERFSAQQFPDLHSELNLSSLELGDSALYFCASSFIGTLNTEAFFGQGTRLTVV.

The rearrangement uses TRBV7-6 and TRBJ1-1; the D gene is possibly TRBD1 (6 bases). Trimming took 7 bases from V and 4 from J, leaving 19 bases between them. The CDR3 totals 15 residues. The germline V gene encodes CDR1 SGHVS and CDR2 FNYEAQ. CDR3 in DNA: TGTGCCAGCACTCCTGGTCAGGGGCGGGTCACTGAAGCTTTCTTT. Amino acids: CASTPGQGRVTEAFF.

The rearrangement links TRBV11-2 to TRBJ1-2; 8 bases are shared with TRBD1. The length of the CDR3 is 16 residues. The ends lost 0 bases at V and 8 bases at J; junction bases unmatched: 11. The V gene's germline CDR1 is SGHAT and CDR2 FQNNGV. CDR3 DNA sequence: TGTGCCAGCAGCTTAGATATTACCCCGACAGGGGACGGCTACACCTTC. It yields the protein CASSLDITPTGDGYTF.

The J gene is TRBJ2-7, the V gene TRBV4-1, with a possible D match to TRBD2 (6 bases). The CDR3 is 16 amino acids. With 2 bases removed from V and 2 bases from J, the gap between germline ends came to 16 bases. Germline V gene data show CDR1 as MGHRA and CDR2 as YSYEKL. The CDR3, as DNA: TGCGCCAGCAGCCAACCGGACCGGGGACTGGCCTACGAGCAGTACTTC. Protein sequence: CASSQPDRGLAYEQYF.

CDR3 nucleotides: TGTGCCAGCAGTGAAGGTAGACAGACTAGGGAGCTGTTTTTT. It translates to CASSEGRQTRELFF. V gene TRBV6-1 combines with J gene TRBJ2-2; D assignment may be TRBD1 or TRBD2 (5 bases each). V shed 1 base and J shed 9 bases, with 12 bases lying between them. The CDR3 contains 14 residues. The germline V gene encodes CDR1 MNHNS and CDR2 SASEGT.

The rearrangement uses TRBV27 and TRBJ1-5; no reliable D call. Germline V gene lookup returns CDR1 MNHEY and CDR2 SMNVEV (reference sequence). The CDR3 runs 11 residues. The CDR3 DNA reads as TGTGACGTAGGCAGAAATCAGCCCCAGCATTTT. Translated, it gives CDVGRNQPQHF.